This TCR beta chain was obtained from a study of sequential checkpoint blockade in melanoma. V lost 5 bases, J lost 0 bases, and 6 bases stayed unmatched. In germline, CDR1 is LNHDA, CDR2 SQIVND (reference sequence). There are 16 residues in the CDR3. Treatment given: randomized to nivolumab then ipilimumab (arm A) or the reverse (arm B). TCRdb keeps only in-frame clones here, not all; method: immunoSEQ multiplex PCR. This sample has approximately 21,000 clones; roughly 78% occur once, and the top ten carry roughly 12%. A single count supports this clone. The specimen comprised CD8+ T cells sorted from blood (inferred from file names), sampled from a patient given nivolumab and ipilimumab in sequence. V and J are TRBV19 and TRBJ2-3; 9 bases agree with TRBD1. The receptor comes from a human donor with melanoma. In nucleotides, the CDR3 is TGTGCCAGTAGTCCCGGGACAGGGTCTAGCACAGATACGCAGTATTTT. Protein sequence: CASSPGTGSSTDTQYF.